This entry lists 10 T cell receptor beta chains sequenced from one sample in a study of T-cell memory formation after mild COVID-19 (dated by TCRdb to the early 2020s). The protocol used for the library was 5' RACE. These reads were obtained on an Illumina NovaSeq 6000. TCRdb applied fastp at Q25 and MiXCR to the public reads, then kept only in-frame beta chains. Rows with a matching CDR3 protein are joined into one entry that keeps the most common DNA and genes. Within this sample are about 210,000 distinct CDR3 sequences, with more than 9% of them counted one time only. Together, the top ten hold approximately 3% of the sample. The sample taken for sequencing was PBMCs or a T cell subset sorted from them (not recorded which). The receptors come from a young man who had mild COVID-19 (a few samples of this study predate the infection). The sample titles of this study are shuffled in the database, so cell type and time point are left out; the donor was told from shared clones.

This clonotype was seen many times. The rearrangement links TRBV18 to TRBJ1-6; D remains ambiguous. The CDR3 contains 14 residues. V was pared by 6 bases and J by 8 bases, with 14 bases between. Germline V CDR1 and CDR2: KGHSH, LQKENI. The DNA of the CDR3 is TGTGCCAGCTCCGAAGGCGGAGTCGATTCACCCCTCCACTTT. Protein product: CASSEGGVDSPLHF.

This rearrangement joins TRBV7-9 to TRBJ1-1, with TRBD1 matching over 8 bases. Trimming at V came to 8 bases and at J to 1 base, leaving 6 bases not matched to a gene. Germline lookup yields CDR1 SEHNR and CDR2 FQNEAQ (reference sequence). This CDR3 is 14 amino acids long. The CDR3 reads CASAGTGPNTEAFF. CDR3 bases: TGTGCCAGCGCAGGGACAGGCCCGAACACTGAAGCTTTCTTT. Complete variable domain (other parts from reference TRBV7-9 and TRBJ1-1): DTGVSQNPRHKITKRGQNVTFRCDPISEHNRLYWYRQTLGQGPEFLTYFQNEAQLEKSRLLSDRFSAERPKGSFSTLEIQRTEQGDSAMYLCASAGTGPNTEAFFGQGTRLTVV.

In this sample, this clonotype turned up a few times. The V and J genes are TRBV4-1 and TRBJ2-1; no definite D call. Trimming took off 1 base at V and 9 bases at J, with 10 bases between the two ends. This CDR3 has 13 amino acids. The germline gives CDR1 MGHRA, CDR2 YSYEKL. Written as DNA, the CDR3 is TGCGCCAGCAGCCAAGTCGGGCGAATTGAGCAGTTCTTC. This translates into CASSQVGRIEQFF.

V and J are TRBV7-3 and TRBJ2-3, with TRBD1 as a possible D gene (5 bases). The CDR3 spans 13 residues. The V gene's germline CDR1 is SGHTA and CDR2 FQGTGA. V was trimmed by 6 bases and J by 12 bases, leaving 19 bases between them. The CDR3 spells CASSPPGRIRQYF. The CDR3 nucleotides read TGTGCCAGCAGTCCCCCAGGGCGGATCCGCCAGTATTTT.

This clonotype was detected only a few times. The V gene is TRBV5-1, the J gene TRBJ1-1, with D possibly TRBD1 on 6 matching bases. The CDR3 has 13 residues. Germline V gene lookup returns CDR1 SGHRS and CDR2 YFSETQ. V was pared by 3 bases and J by 2 bases, with 8 bases between. The CDR3 loop reads CASSYRDNTEAFF. The CDR3 DNA follows: TGCGCCAGCAGCTACAGGGATAACACTGAAGCTTTCTTT.

The chain has TRBV7-9 and TRBJ2-2; weak D call: TRBD1 (6 bases). The length of the CDR3 is 17 residues. CDR1 and CDR2 from the germline V gene are SEHNR and FQNEAQ (reference sequence). The V and J ends lost 5 bases and 0 bases respectively, with 16 bases between them. Here the CDR3 DNA reads TGTGCCAGCAGCCCGAATCTGTGGGGGCCGAACACCGGGGAGCTGTTTTTT. Protein: CASSPNLWGPNTGELFF.

The V and J genes are TRBV3-1 and TRBJ2-3; perhaps D is TRBD1 or TRBD2 (5 bases each). Per the germline V gene, CDR1 is LGHDT and CDR2 is YNNKEL (reference sequence). The CDR3 is 14 amino acids. V dropped 4 bases and J dropped 5 bases, with 13 bases sitting between them. The CDR3 here is CASSLDSGGDTQYF. As DNA, the CDR3 is TGTGCCAGCAGCCTGGACTCTGGGGGAGATACGCAGTATTTT.

This sequence joins TRBV7-2 and TRBJ1-5, with TRBD1 identical over 10 bases. The J segment lost 2 bases and the V segment lost 3 bases, leaving 4 bases of the junction unmatched. CDR1 and CDR2 (germline): SGHTA, FQGNSA. The CDR3 covers 16 residues. CDR3 in amino acids: CASSFSGTGGNQPQHF. The CDR3 nucleotides read TGTGCCAGCAGCTTCTCCGGGACAGGGGGCAATCAGCCCCAGCATTTT.

This clonotype was detected only a few times. The V gene is TRBV20-1, the J gene TRBJ1-4; D not certain. Trimming left V 2 bases short and J 8 bases short, with 12 bases between. The CDR3 covers 13 residues. In germline, CDR1 is DFQATT, CDR2 SNEGSKA (reference sequence). CDR3 protein: CSARRERREKLFF. CDR3 nucleotide sequence: TGCAGTGCTAGAAGGGAGAGACGGGAAAAACTGTTTTTT.

This clonotype appeared a few times. The chain is built from TRBV4-3 and TRBJ2-7; either TRBD1 or TRBD2 may supply D (6 bases each). The CDR3 runs 15 residues. V lost 5 bases to trimming and J lost 3 bases, with 17 bases between them. Germline-derived CDR1 and CDR2 are LGHNA and YSLEER. The chain's CDR3 is CASSSQGGQYYEQYF. The CDR3 nucleotides read TGCGCCAGCAGCTCCCAAGGGGGGCAGTACTACGAGCAGTACTTC.